Shown below are 4 T cell receptor beta chains from a single sample sequenced in a study of T cell responses to AZD1222 COVID-19 vaccine. TCRdb's copy holds only in-frame clones and misses some; the assay was immunoSEQ multiplex PCR. The table shows some 160,000 clones, with 85% to 95% occurring only once. The source was peripheral blood, collected on day 0 of AZD1222 vaccination. These receptors came from an adult in good health.

V is TRBV5-1 and J is TRBJ1-1; D is ambiguous. CDR1 and CDR2 (germline): SGHRS, YFSETQ. V was clipped by 4 bases and J by 3 bases, with 19 bases between them. This CDR3 contains 16 residues. In DNA, the CDR3 is TGCGCCAGCAGCGCGGACCCGGGTACCTATGACACTGAAGCTTTCTTT. Its translation: CASSADPGTYDTEAFF.

This chain uses TRBV27 with TRBJ2-7; D is unresolved. The CDR3 covers 15 residues. Trimming cost V 2 bases and J 0 bases, with 11 bases left between them. Germline CDR1 MNHEY, CDR2 SMNVEV (reference sequence). CDR3 in amino acids: CASSLKRLGSYEQYF. CDR3 coding DNA: TGTGCCAGCAGTTTAAAGCGACTGGGCTCCTACGAGCAGTACTTC.

The chain joins TRBV7-2 to TRBJ1-2; TRBD1 matches at 8 bases. Germline CDR1 reads SGHTA; CDR2 reads FQGNSA. CDR3 length: 13 amino acids. V was clipped by 5 bases and J by 5 bases; unmatched bases: 4. The DNA of the CDR3 is TGTGCCAGCAGCCGGACAGGGCGGTATGGCTACACCTTC. The encoded protein is CASSRTGRYGYTF.

This clone appeared a single time. CDR3 loop: CASSFLGTDGYTF. The CDR3 coding sequence is TGTGCCAGCAGTTTTTTGGGGACTGATGGCTACACCTTC. This chain links TRBV12-3 or TRBV12-4 with TRBJ1-2; maybe TRBD1 (5 bases). V lost 3 bases and J 6 bases, leaving 11 bases between the germline ends. The length of the CDR3 is 13 residues.